This is a list of T cell receptor beta chains from one sample in a study of T cell repertoires and leukemia-associated antigens. TCRdb called the 5' RACE reads again in MiXCR, with one record for every CDR3 protein. This table holds about 11,000 distinct CDR3 sequences, 42% found once. Their cognate antigens are unknown. Sequencing was performed on CD3+ T cells sorted from blood and cultured. These receptors all stem from a female donor in good health. Both conserved end residues are part of each CDR3. A D gene is named only where the DNA matches it firmly. For some rows the clone size is stated as once, few or many, or as a class when expanded; others skip it.

v_gene	d_gene	abundance	j_gene	CDR3nt	CDR3aa
TRBV11-3	-	many	TRBJ1-1	TGTGCCAGCAGCTTAGATGGGGGAGACACTGAAGCTTTCTTT	CASSLDGGDTEAFF
TRBV20-1	TRBD2	few	TRBJ2-3	TGCAGTGCTAGAGATACGCTAGCGGGAGACACAGATACGCAGTATTTT	CSARDTLAGDTDTQYF
TRBV6-5	TRBD1	-	TRBJ1-1	TGTGCCAGCAGTTACGGGACAGGGTTCACTGAAGCTTTCTTT	CASSYGTGFTEAFF
TRBV7-3	TRBD2	once	TRBJ2-4	TGTGCCAGCAGCTTACTAGCGGGACTCGCCAGAGACATTCAGTACTTC	CASSLLAGLARDIQYF
TRBV29-1	-	medium-sized	TRBJ2-3	TGCTCACTCGAGGAGGGTCTCACAGATACGCAGTATTTT	CSLEEGLTDTQYF
TRBV12-3/TRBV12-4	-	medium-sized	TRBJ2-1	TGTGCCAGCAGTTTAGGGCTAGCGGACAGCTCCTACAATGAGCAGTTCTTC	CASSLGLADSSYNEQFF
TRBV6-5	TRBD1	-	TRBJ2-7	TGTGCCGGCAGTCCGGGACAGGGGTTCCGGCAGTACTTC	CAGSPGQGFRQYF
TRBV20-1	TRBD1	-	TRBJ2-2	TGCAGTGCTAGTGTGACAGGGACGAACGCCGGGGAGCTGTTTTTT	CSASVTGTNAGELFF
TRBV29-1	-	-	TRBJ1-1	TGCAGCGTTGCGGACAGCTGGGGGACTGAAGCTTTCTTT	CSVADSWGTEAFF
TRBV20-1	-	-	TRBJ2-7	TGCAGTGCTAGAGCCCCGACCGAGCCCTACGAGCAGTACTTC	CSARAPTEPYEQYF
TRBV20-1	-	-	TRBJ1-1	TGCAGTGCTAGACAATTTGGACGGGGGGGGGACACTGAAGCTTTCTTT	CSARQFGRGGDTEAFF
TRBV5-1	-	-	TRBJ2-7	TGCGCCAGCGGCTTGGGTAGGGCCAACGAGCGGTACTTC	CASGLGRANERYF
TRBV5-1	-	-	TRBJ1-5	TGCGCCAGCAGCCATGATAGCAATCAGCCCCAGCATTTT	CASSHDSNQPQHF
TRBV12-3/TRBV12-4	-	few	TRBJ1-3	TGTGCCAGCACCCCCCTCCGGGACTCCGGCTTCTCTGGAAACACCATATATTTT	CASTPLRDSGFSGNTIYF
TRBV30	-	many	TRBJ2-2	TGTGCCTGGAACGCAGGAGTAGCGGACATCCCCTCCTCTATGAACACCGGGGAGCTGTTTTTT	CAWNAGVADIPSSMNTGELFF
TRBV20-1	TRBD2	many	TRBJ2-1	TGCAGTGCTAGAGTGACTAGCGGGAGGTACAATGAGCAGTTCTTC	CSARVTSGRYNEQFF
TRBV7-9	-	-	TRBJ2-1	TGTGCCGGCAGCTTAGCTAGTGATCCCTACAATGAGCAGTTCTTC	CAGSLASDPYNEQFF
TRBV4-3	-	-	TRBJ1-3	TGCGCCAGCAGCCAAGATATGGCAGGCACTGGAAACACCATATATTTT	CASSQDMAGTGNTIYF
TRBV20-1	-	-	TRBJ2-7	TGCAGTGCTAGTGGTGGGGCTAGCGTATCCTACAACGAGCAGTACTTC	CSASGGASVSYNEQYF
TRBV29-1	-	few	TRBJ2-1	TGCAGCGTTGAATATGAGCAGGTTTTATACAATGAGCAGTTCTTC	CSVEYEQVLYNEQFF
TRBV7-2	-	medium-sized	TRBJ2-5	TGTGCCAGCAGCTTGTCGGGGAGCGGAATTGAGACCCAGTACTTC	CASSLSGSGIETQYF
TRBV12-3/TRBV12-4	TRBD2	-	TRBJ2-2	TGTGCCAGCAGGTCCGGGACTAGCGGTACCACCGGGGAGCTGTTTTTT	CASRSGTSGTTGELFF
TRBV11-3	-	-	TRBJ2-3	TGTGCCAGCAGCTCGGTTCTACGGGGAGGGACACAGTATTTT	CASSSVLRGGTQYF
TRBV12-3/TRBV12-4	TRBD2	-	TRBJ2-3	TGTGCCAGCGGACTAGGGCCTAGCACAGATACGCAGTATTTT	CASGLGPSTDTQYF
TRBV5-1	TRBD2	many	TRBJ2-7	TGCGCCAGCAGCCCAACCCCCCGGGTTACCGTGGCGGGAGGGACCTACGAGCAGTACTTC	CASSPTPRVTVAGGTYEQYF
TRBV20-1	-	-	TRBJ2-5	TGCAGTGCTAGTGTGGGAACAGGGAATCAAGAGACCCAGTACTTC	CSASVGTGNQETQYF
TRBV11-2	TRBD2	-	TRBJ2-1	TGTGCCAGCAGCTTACTAGACGGGAGGGCCGGTGAGCAGTTCTTC	CASSLLDGRAGEQFF
TRBV20-1	-	many	TRBJ2-1	TGCAGTGCTAGTCGGCCTCCAAGGGATGAGCAGTTCTTC	CSASRPPRDEQFF
TRBV7-9	-	-	TRBJ2-5	TGTGCCAGCAGCGCCCAAGAGACCCAGTACTTC	CASSAQETQYF
TRBV5-1	-	-	TRBJ2-1	TGCGCCAGCAGGCCCGATACCTCAGGGGGGTTCAACAATGAGCAGTTCTTC	CASRPDTSGGFNNEQFF
TRBV27	-	-	TRBJ1-5	TGTGCCAGCAATTCCTCTGGTGAGAGGCATCAGCCCCAGCATTTT	CASNSSGERHQPQHF
TRBV5-1	-	many	TRBJ2-7	TGCGCCAGCAGTAGGTTACCGCGCCTGGAGCAGTACTTC	CASSRLPRLEQYF
TRBV28	TRBD2	-	TRBJ2-3	TGTGCCAGCAGTTTGACTAGCGGGAGGGCGGTAGATACGCAGTGTTTT	CASSLTSGRAVDTQCF
TRBV3-1	-	many	TRBJ2-7	TGTGCCAGCAGCCACTTATACTACGAGCAGTACTTC	CASSHLYYEQYF
TRBV5-1	TRBD1	many	TRBJ1-2	TGCGCCAGCAGCGCCATTACAGGGGGCGACTATGGCTACACCTTC	CASSAITGGDYGYTF
TRBV5-1	-	-	TRBJ1-1	TGCGCCAGCGGCTTGGGGACGTTGAATACTGAAGCTTTCTTT	CASGLGTLNTEAFF
TRBV5-6	-	medium-sized	TRBJ2-7	TGTGCCAGCAGCTTGATTAGACTGACTGGCCACGAGCAGTACTTC	CASSLIRLTGHEQYF
TRBV20-1	-	few	TRBJ2-1	TGCAGTGCTAGAAAGCCACCTTGGCCCTACAATGAGCAGTTCTTC	CSARKPPWPYNEQFF
TRBV4-2	-	once	TRBJ1-6	TGTGCCGGCAGCCAAGGCGGACGTGGGGCAGGGTCTGGGGAGGGGAGTTCCCCCCTCCACTTT	CAGSQGGRGAGSGEGSSPLHF
TRBV12-3/TRBV12-4	TRBD1	medium-sized	TRBJ1-2	TGTGCCAGCAGAGAATCGACAGGGGGCGGTTATGGCTACACCTTC	CASRESTGGGYGYTF
TRBV2	-	many	TRBJ2-7	TGTGCCAGCAGGATGGAGAGCGCCGAGCAGTACTTC	CASRMESAEQYF
TRBV7-6	-	many	TRBJ2-7	TGTGCCAGCAGCCGAGGCGGGCCCTACGAGCAGTACTTC	CASSRGGPYEQYF
TRBV9	-	medium-sized	TRBJ1-2	TGTGCCAGCAGCGTAGCTTCAGATCTCACAAAGGGGATGGGGTACGGCTACACCTTC	CASSVASDLTKGMGYGYTF
TRBV20-1	-	-	TRBJ2-7	TGCAGTGCTAGGACATCGGGAGACTATTACGAGCAGTACTTC	CSARTSGDYYEQYF
TRBV19	TRBD2	many	TRBJ2-2	TGTGCCAGTAGTACCCTGGCTAGCGGGAAGGTCGGGGAGCTGTTTTTT	CASSTLASGKVGELFF
TRBV27	TRBD2	-	TRBJ2-1	TGTGCCGCCATTTATCTCCTGGCGGGAGCTGAGCACAATGAGCAGTTCTTC	CAAIYLLAGAEHNEQFF
TRBV5-1	-	medium-sized	TRBJ2-2	TGCGCCAGCAGCCTAGATCGGGCCGGGGAGCTGTTTTTT	CASSLDRAGELFF
TRBV20-1	-	many	TRBJ2-7	TGCAGTGCTAGTTCCCTTGGGCGGAGCTCCTACGAGCAGTACTTC	CSASSLGRSSYEQYF
TRBV10-3	TRBD2	-	TRBJ2-3	TGTGCCATCAGTGGACTAGCGGGCACAGATACGCAGTATTTT	CAISGLAGTDTQYF
TRBV20-1	-	many	TRBJ1-5	TGCAGTGCTAGAGATCCAGGGGCCAGCAATCAGCCCCAGCATTTT	CSARDPGASNQPQHF
TRBV24-1	-	-	TRBJ1-5	TGTGCCACCGGTGAAAGTGGCCAGCCCCAGCATTTT	CATGESGQPQHF
TRBV11-2	-	-	TRBJ1-5	TGTGCCAGCAGCTCAGGGGTTGTCGGGCAGCCCCAGCATTTT	CASSSGVVGQPQHF
TRBV6-5	-	-	TRBJ1-1	TGTGCCAGCAGGGGGGGGGCTGAAGCTTTCTTT	CASRGGAEAFF